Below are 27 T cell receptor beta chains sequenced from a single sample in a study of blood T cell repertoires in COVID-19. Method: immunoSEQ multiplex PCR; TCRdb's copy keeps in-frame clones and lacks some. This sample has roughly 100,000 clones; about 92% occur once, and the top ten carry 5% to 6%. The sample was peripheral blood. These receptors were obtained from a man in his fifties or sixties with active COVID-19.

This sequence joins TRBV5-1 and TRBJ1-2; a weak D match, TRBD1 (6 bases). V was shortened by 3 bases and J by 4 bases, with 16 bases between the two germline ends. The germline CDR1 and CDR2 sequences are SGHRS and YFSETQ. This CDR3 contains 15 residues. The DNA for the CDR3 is TGCGCCAGCAGCTCTTCAGGGGCGCAGGGCTATGGCTACACCTTC. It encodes CASSSSGAQGYGYTF.

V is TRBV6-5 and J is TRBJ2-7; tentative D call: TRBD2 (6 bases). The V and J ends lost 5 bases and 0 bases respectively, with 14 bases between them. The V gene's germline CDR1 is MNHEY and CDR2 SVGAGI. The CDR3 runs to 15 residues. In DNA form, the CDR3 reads TGTGCCAGCAGTAGGTGGGAGGTAAGCTCCTACGAGCAGTACTTC. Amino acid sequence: CASSRWEVSSYEQYF.

The CDR3 nucleotides are TGTGCCAGCAGGACCAATGGGGGGATTAACTATGGCTACACCTTC. It translates to CASRTNGGINYGYTF. The gene calls are TRBV4-2 and TRBJ1-2, with D perhaps TRBD1 (5 bases). Germline CDR1 is LGHNA and CDR2 is YNFKEQ. There are 15 residues in the CDR3. The V end lost 6 bases, the J end lost 1 base, and 15 bases lay between the germline ends.

The CDR3 region has the DNA TGTGCCAGCAGCAAACCTCCCCACTCGGGCTATGGCTACACCTTC. It yields the protein CASSKPPHSGYGYTF. The gene calls are TRBV21-1 and TRBJ1-2. TRBV21-1 is a documented pseudogene. This CDR3 comprises 15 residues.

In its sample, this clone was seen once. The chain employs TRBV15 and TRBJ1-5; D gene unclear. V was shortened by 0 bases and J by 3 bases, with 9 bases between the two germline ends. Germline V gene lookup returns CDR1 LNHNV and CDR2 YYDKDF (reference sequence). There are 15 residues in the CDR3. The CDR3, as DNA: TGTGCCACCAGCAGAGAAGAGGGCCCCAATCAGCCCCAGCATTTT. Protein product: CATSREEGPNQPQHF.

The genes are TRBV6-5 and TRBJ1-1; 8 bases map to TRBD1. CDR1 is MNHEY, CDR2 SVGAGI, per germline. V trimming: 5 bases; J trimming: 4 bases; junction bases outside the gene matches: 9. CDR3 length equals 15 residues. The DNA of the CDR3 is TGTGCCAGCAGTACTACCGGGACAGGCCGCACTGAAGCTTTCTTT. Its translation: CASSTTGTGRTEAFF.

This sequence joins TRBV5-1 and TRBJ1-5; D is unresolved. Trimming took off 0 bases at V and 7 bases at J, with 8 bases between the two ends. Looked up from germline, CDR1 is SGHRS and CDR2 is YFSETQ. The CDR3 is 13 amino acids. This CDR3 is CASSLGERQPQHF. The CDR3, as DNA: TGCGCCAGCAGCTTGGGGGAGAGGCAGCCCCAGCATTTT.

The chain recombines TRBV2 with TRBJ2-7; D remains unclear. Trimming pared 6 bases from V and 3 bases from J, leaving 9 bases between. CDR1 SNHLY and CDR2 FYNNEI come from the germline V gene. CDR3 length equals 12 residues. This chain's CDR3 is CASRPPGYEQYF. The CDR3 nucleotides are TGTGCCAGCAGACCTCCGGGCTACGAGCAGTACTTC.

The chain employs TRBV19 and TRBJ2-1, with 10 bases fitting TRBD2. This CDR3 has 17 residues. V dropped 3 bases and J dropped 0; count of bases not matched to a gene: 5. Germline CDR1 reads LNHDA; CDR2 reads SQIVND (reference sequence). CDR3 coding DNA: TGTGCCAGTAGTATGTCGTCTAGCGGGAGCTCCTACAATGAGCAGTTCTTC. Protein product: CASSMSSSGSSYNEQFF.

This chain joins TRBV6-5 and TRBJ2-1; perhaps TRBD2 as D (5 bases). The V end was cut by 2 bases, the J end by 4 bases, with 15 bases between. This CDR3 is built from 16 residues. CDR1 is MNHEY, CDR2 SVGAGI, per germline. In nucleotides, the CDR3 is TGTGCCAGCAGTTACGTTTTAAGCCGGGATTACAATGAGCAGTTCTTC. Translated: CASSYVLSRDYNEQFF.

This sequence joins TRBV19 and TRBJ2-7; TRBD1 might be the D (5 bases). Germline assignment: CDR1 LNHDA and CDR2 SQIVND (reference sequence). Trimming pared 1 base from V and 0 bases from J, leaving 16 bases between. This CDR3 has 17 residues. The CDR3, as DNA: TGTGCCAGTAGTATAGCACACCCTGACAGAGCCTCCTACGAGCAGTACTTC. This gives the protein CASSIAHPDRASYEQYF.

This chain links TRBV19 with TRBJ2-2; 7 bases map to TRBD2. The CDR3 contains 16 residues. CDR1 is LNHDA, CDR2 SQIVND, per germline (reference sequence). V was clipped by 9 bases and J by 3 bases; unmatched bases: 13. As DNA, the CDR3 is TGTGCCAGCACCTATGGAGGGCTAGCGGACACCGGGGAGCTGTTTTTT. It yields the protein CASTYGGLADTGELFF.

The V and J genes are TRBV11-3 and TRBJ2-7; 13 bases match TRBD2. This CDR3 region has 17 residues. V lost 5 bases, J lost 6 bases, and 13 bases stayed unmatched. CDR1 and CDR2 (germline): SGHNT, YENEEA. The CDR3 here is CASSLAPGGLAGLEQYF. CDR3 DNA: TGTGCCAGCAGCCTTGCCCCGGGGGGACTAGCGGGACTCGAGCAGTACTTC. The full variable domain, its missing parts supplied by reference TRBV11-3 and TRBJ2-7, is EAGVVQSPRYKIIEKKQPVAFWCNPISGHNTLYWYLQNLGQGPELLIRYENEEAVDDSQLPKDRFSAERLKGVDSTLKIQPAELGDSAVYLCASSLAPGGLAGLEQYFGPGTRLTVT.

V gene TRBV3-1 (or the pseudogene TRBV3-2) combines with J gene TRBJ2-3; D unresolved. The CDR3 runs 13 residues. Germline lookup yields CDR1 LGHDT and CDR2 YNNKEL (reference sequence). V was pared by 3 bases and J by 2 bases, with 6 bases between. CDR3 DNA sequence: TGTGCCAGCAGCCAGCACACCACAGATACGCAGTATTTT. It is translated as CASSQHTTDTQYF.

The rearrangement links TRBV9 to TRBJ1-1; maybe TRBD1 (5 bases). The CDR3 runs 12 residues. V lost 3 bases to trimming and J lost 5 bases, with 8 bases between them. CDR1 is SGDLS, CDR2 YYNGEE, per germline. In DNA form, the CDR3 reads TGTGCCAGCAGCGGGGGGGTTACTGAAGCTTTCTTT. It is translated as CASSGGVTEAFF.

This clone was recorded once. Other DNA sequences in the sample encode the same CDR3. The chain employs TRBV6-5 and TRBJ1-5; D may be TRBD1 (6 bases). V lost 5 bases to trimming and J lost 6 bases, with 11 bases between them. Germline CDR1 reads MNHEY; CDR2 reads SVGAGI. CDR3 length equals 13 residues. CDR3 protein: CASSRQGGQPQHF. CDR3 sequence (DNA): TGTGCCAGCAGTAGACAAGGGGGTCAGCCCCAGCATTTT.

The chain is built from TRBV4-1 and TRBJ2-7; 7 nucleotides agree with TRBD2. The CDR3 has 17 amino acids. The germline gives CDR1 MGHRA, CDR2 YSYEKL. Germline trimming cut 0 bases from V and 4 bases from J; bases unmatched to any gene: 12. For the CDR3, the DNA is TGCGCCAGCAGCCAAGAGGGGGTTCCTAGCGGAGTATACGAGCAGTACTTC. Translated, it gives CASSQEGVPSGVYEQYF.

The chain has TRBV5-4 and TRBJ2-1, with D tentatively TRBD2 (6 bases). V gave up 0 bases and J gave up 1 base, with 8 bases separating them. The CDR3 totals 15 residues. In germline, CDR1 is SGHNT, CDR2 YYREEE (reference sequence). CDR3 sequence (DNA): TGTGCCAGCAGCTTGGACCGGGGGTCCTACAATGAGCAGTTCTTC. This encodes CASSLDRGSYNEQFF.

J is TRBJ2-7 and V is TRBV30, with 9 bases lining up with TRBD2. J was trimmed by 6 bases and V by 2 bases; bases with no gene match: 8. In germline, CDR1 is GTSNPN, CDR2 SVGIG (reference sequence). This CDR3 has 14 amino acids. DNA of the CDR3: TGTGCCTGGAGTCCCAATAGCGGGAGTCTCGAGCAGTACTTC. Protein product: CAWSPNSGSLEQYF.

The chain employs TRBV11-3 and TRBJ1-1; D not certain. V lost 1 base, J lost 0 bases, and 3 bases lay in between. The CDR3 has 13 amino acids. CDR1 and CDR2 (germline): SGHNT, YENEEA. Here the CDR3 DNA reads TGTGCCAGCAGCTTAGGGCTGAACACTGAAGCTTTCTTT. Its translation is CASSLGLNTEAFF.

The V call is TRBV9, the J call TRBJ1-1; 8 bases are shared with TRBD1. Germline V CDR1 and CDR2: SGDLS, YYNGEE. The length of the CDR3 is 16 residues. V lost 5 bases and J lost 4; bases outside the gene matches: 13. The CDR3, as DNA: TGTGCCAGCAGTGCCACGGACAGGGTTATGGGCACTGAAGCTTTCTTT. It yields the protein CASSATDRVMGTEAFF.

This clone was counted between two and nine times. The CDR3 sequence: CASSRRTGGYEQYF. The CDR3 DNA reads TGTGCCAGTAGTAGGAGAACCGGGGGCTACGAGCAGTACTTC. The chain couples TRBV19 to TRBJ2-7; D possibly corresponds to TRBD2 (6 bases). From germline, CDR1 is LNHDA and CDR2 SQIVND (reference sequence). V was clipped by 4 bases and J by 3 bases, with 13 bases between them. The CDR3 covers 14 residues. The full variable domain, in which reference TRBV19 and TRBJ2-7 provide the parts outside the CDR3, is DGGITQSPKYLFRKEGQNVTLSCEQNLNHDAMYWYRQDPGQGLRLIYYSQIVNDFQKGDIAEGYSVSREKKESFPLTVTSAQKNPTAFYLCASSRRTGGYEQYFGPGTRLTVT.

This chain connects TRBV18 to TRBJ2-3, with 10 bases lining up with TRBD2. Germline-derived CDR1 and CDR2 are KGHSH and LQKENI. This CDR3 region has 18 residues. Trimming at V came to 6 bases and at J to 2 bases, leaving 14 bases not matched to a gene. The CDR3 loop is CASSLAASGGVHTDTQYF. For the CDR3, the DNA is TGTGCCAGCTCCCTAGCGGCTAGCGGGGGAGTTCACACAGATACGCAGTATTTT.

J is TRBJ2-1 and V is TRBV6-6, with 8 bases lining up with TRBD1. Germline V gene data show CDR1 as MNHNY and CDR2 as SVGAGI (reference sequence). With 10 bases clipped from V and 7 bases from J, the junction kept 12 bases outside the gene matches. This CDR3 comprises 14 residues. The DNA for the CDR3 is TGTGCCATCGCTGACAGGGGAAGGAATAATGAGCAGTTCTTC. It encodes CAIADRGRNNEQFF.

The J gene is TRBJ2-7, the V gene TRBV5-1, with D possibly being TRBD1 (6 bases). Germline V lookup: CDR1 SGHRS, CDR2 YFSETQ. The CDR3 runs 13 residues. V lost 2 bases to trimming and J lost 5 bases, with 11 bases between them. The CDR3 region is CASSFQGNHEQYF. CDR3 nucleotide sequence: TGCGCCAGCAGCTTTCAGGGGAACCACGAGCAGTACTTC.

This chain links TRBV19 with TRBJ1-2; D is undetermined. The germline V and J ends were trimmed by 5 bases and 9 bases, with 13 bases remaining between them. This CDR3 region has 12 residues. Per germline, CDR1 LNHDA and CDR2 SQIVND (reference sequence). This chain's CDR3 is CASSVQGSSYTF. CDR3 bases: TGTGCCAGTAGTGTTCAAGGGAGTAGCTACACCTTC. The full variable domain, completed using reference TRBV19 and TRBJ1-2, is DGGITQSPKYLFRKEGQNVTLSCEQNLNHDAMYWYRQDPGQGLRLIYYSQIVNDFQKGDIAEGYSVSREKKESFPLTVTSAQKNPTAFYLCASSVQGSSYTFGSGTRLTVV.

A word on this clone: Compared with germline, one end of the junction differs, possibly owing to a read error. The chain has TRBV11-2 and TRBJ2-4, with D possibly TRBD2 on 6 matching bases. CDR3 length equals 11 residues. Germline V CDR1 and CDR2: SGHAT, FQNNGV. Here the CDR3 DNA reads TGTGCCAGCAGCCCCGCTAGGGGACTCCACTTC. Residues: CASSPARGLHF. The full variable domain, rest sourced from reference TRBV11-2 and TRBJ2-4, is EAGVAQSPRYKIIEKRQSVAFWCNPISGHATLYWYQQILGQGPKLLIQFQNNGVVDDSQLPKDRFSAERLKGVDSTLKIQPAKLEDSAVYLCASSPARGLHFGAGTRLSVL.